Presented here are 14 T cell receptor beta chains from one specimen sequenced in a study of cytomegalovirus exposure and HLA in healthy donors. The PCR made use of 60 Vbeta and 13 Jbeta primers. TCRdb's copy holds only in-frame clones and misses some; the assay was immunoSEQ multiplex PCR. The sample consists of approximately 120,000 clones, about 83% of them appearing once. Material for sequencing was PBMCs. Receptor source: a woman aged 40 to 50 in good health and CMV-seropositive.

The gene calls are TRBV9 and TRBJ1-2; D uncertain. There are 14 residues in the CDR3. V shed 7 bases and J shed 1 base, with 14 bases lying between them. Per germline, CDR1 SGDLS and CDR2 YYNGEE. The CDR3 nucleotides read TGTGCCAGCGGCTCAACAACTAGTAACTATGGCTACACCTTC. This sequence encodes CASGSTTSNYGYTF.

With regard to this clone: The CDR3 end shows no conserved phenylalanine or tryptophan, and so a read error is likely. The limits of the CDR3 on the DNA are not certain, so only TCRdb's listed CDR3 is given. The V gene is TRBV7-7, the J gene TRBJ2-7; the table's D call TRBD2 went unverified against the DNA. CDR1 is SSHAT and CDR2 is FNYEAQ in the germline V gene (reference sequence). Counting both end residues, the CDR3 totals 11 amino acids. CDR3: CASSKGLAFRS.

This clone turned up a few times. The V gene is TRBV28, the J gene TRBJ2-5; 7 bases match TRBD2. After removal of 5 bases from V and 5 bases from J, the junction contained 5 bases not matched to a gene. Germline V lookup: CDR1 MDHEN, CDR2 SYDVKM. This CDR3 comprises 13 residues. The CDR3 sequence: CASSMGGLETQYF. DNA for the CDR3: TGTGCCAGCAGTATGGGAGGGTTGGAGACCCAGTACTTC.

Comment on this clone: One junction end does not reproduce the germline sequence, and a read error may be involved. The gene calls are TRBV7-9 and TRBJ1-1, with D possibly being TRBD1 (6 bases). This CDR3 has 12 residues. Germline V gene data show CDR1 as SEHNR and CDR2 as FQNEAQ (reference sequence). CDR3 sequence reads: CSSNRVGARAFF. In DNA form, the CDR3 reads TGTTCCAGCAACCGGGTGGGGGCTAGGGCTTTCTTT.

The chain recombines TRBV4-2 with TRBJ2-6, with 8 bases aligning to TRBD1. The CDR3 is made up of 16 amino acids. V lost 2 bases, J lost 4 bases, and 4 bases stayed unmatched. Per germline, CDR1 LGHNA and CDR2 YNFKEQ. The CDR3 DNA sequence: TGTGCCAGCAGCCAACCAGGGGGCACAGGGGCCAACGTCCTGACTTTC. As protein: CASSQPGGTGANVLTF.

The gene calls are TRBV27 and TRBJ2-1; TRBD2 matches 10 bases. Germline trimming cut 6 bases from V and 8 bases from J; bases unmatched to any gene: 10. The germline CDR1 and CDR2 sequences are MNHEY and SMNVEV (reference sequence). This CDR3 contains 15 residues. CDR3 DNA: TGTGCCAGCAGCCGGTCTCTAGCGGGAGTGGATGAGCAGTTCTTC. It translates to CASSRSLAGVDEQFF.

V gene TRBV5-1 combines with J gene TRBJ1-1; D is uncertain. The CDR3 consists of 17 residues. V lost 1 base and J lost 1, with 17 bases in between. The germline V gene has CDR1 SGHRS and CDR2 YFSETQ. Here the CDR3 reads CASSLSGVVGRNTEAFF. In DNA, the CDR3 is TGCGCCAGCAGCTTGAGTGGGGTGGTGGGGAGGAACACTGAAGCTTTCTTT.

The V gene is TRBV18, the J gene TRBJ1-1; tentative D call: TRBD1 (5 bases). The CDR3 has 16 amino acids. Germline-derived CDR1 and CDR2 are KGHSH and LQKENI. Trimming took 3 bases from V and 3 from J, leaving 17 bases between them. Here the CDR3 reads CASSPGRGRSDTEAFF. CDR3 coding DNA: TGTGCCAGCTCACCTGGGAGGGGTCGGTCTGACACTGAAGCTTTCTTT.

The chain joins TRBV6-6 to TRBJ2-5, with TRBD1 matching 8 bases. Germline loops: CDR1 MNHNY, CDR2 SVGAGI (reference sequence). The CDR3 has 14 amino acids. V lost 2 bases to trimming and J lost 4 bases; unmatched junction nucleotides: 3. The CDR3 DNA reads as TGTGCCAGCAGTTACGCAGGGGGCACAGAGACCCAGTACTTC. It specifies CASSYAGGTETQYF.

The J gene is TRBJ2-2, the V gene TRBV6-1, with D unresolved. Deletions cut 2 bases from V and 8 bases from J, with 12 bases between. The length of the CDR3 is 14 residues. The V gene's germline CDR1 is MNHNS and CDR2 SASEGT. CDR3 sequence: CASSERPPGGELFF. The CDR3 region has the DNA TGTGCCAGCAGTGAAAGACCCCCCGGGGGGGAGCTGTTTTTT.

V and J are TRBV6-1 and TRBJ1-5, with D uncertain. The CDR3 covers 13 residues. Per germline, CDR1 MNHNS and CDR2 SASEGT. Trimming took off 7 bases at V and 4 bases at J, with 11 bases between the two ends. CDR3 nucleotide sequence: TGTGCCAGCATGAGCTCAGGTAATCAGCCCCAGCATTTT. The encoded protein is CASMSSGNQPQHF.

The genes are TRBV5-5 and TRBJ2-2, with TRBD1 identical over 9 bases. After removal of 4 bases from V and 5 bases from J, the junction contained 6 bases not matched to a gene. This CDR3 comprises 15 residues. Germline lookup yields CDR1 SGHKS and CDR2 YYEKEE (reference sequence). The CDR3 DNA reads as TGTGCCAGCAGCCAGGGACAGGGTTTTACCGGGGAGCTGTTTTTT. Protein sequence: CASSQGQGFTGELFF.

V and J are TRBV2 and TRBJ2-3; 16 bases fit TRBD2. This CDR3 comprises 16 residues. With V trimmed by 2 bases and J by 7 bases, 3 bases remained unmatched. Germline V gene sequence: CDR1 SNHLY, CDR2 FYNNEI. The CDR3 loop is CASSEPGLAGGNTQYF. DNA for the CDR3: TGTGCCAGCAGTGAACCGGGACTAGCGGGAGGGAATACGCAGTATTTT.

The chain links TRBV29-1 to TRBJ1-1, with no clear D. Trimming took 4 bases from V and 0 from J, leaving 3 bases between them. Germline CDR1 and CDR2: SQVTM and ANQGSEA. The CDR3 has 11 residues. The CDR3 DNA reads TGCAGCGTTGCGTTGAACACTGAAGCTTTCTTT. It is translated as CSVALNTEAFF.